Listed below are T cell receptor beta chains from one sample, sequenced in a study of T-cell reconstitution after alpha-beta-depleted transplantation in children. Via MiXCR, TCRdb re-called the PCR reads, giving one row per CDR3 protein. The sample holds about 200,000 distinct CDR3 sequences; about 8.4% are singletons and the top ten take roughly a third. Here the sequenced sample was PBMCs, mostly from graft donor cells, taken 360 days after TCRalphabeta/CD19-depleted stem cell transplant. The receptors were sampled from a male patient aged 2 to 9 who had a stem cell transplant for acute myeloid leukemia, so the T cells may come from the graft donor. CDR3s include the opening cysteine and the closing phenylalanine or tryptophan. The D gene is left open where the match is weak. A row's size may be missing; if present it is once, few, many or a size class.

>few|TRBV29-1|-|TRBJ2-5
TGCAGCGTTGAAGGCTCAGTCGAAGAGACCCAGTACTTC
CSVEGSVEETQYF
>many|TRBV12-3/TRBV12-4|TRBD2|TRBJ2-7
TGTGCCAGCAGTTCTAGCGGTGGCGGCTACGAGCAGTACTTC
CASSSSGGGYEQYF
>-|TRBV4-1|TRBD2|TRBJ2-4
TGCGCCAGCAGCCAGGGCGGGGGGGCTTCCAAAAACATTCAGTACTTC
CASSQGGGASKNIQYF
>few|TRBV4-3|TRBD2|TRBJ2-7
TGCGCCAGCAGCCAAGATGATCCTAGCGGGAGGCACGAGCAGTACTTC
CASSQDDPSGRHEQYF
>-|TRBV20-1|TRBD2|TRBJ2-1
TGCAGTGCCCAGCGGGGGGATCTAAACAATGAGCAGTTCTTC
CSAQRGDLNNEQFF
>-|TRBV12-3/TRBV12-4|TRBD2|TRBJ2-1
TGTGCCAGCAGTCCCCCCGGGGGGTGGTCCTACAATGAGCAGTTCTTC
CASSPPGGWSYNEQFF
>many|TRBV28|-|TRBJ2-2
TGTGCCAGCAGTTTTTCCGGGACTGCTAACACCGGGGAGCTGTTTTTT
CASSFSGTANTGELFF
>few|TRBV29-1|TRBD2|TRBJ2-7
TGCAGCGTTGTTCGGCTAGCGGGCGGCTACGAGCAGTACTTC
CSVVRLAGGYEQYF
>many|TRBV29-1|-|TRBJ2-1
TGCAGCGTTGAATTCGGGGGCCCTAGCTCCTACAATGAGCAGTTCTTC
CSVEFGGPSSYNEQFF
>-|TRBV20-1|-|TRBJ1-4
TGCAGTGCTAGAGAGCCCCCAACTAATGAAAAACTGTTTTTT
CSAREPPTNEKLFF
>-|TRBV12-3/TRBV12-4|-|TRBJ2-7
TGTGCCAGCAGTTTGAGGCAGTTTGCCTACGAGCAGTACTTC
CASSLRQFAYEQYF
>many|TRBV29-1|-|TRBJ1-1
TGCAGCGTTGAAGATTTTACAGGGAACACTGAAGCTTTCTTT
CSVEDFTGNTEAFF
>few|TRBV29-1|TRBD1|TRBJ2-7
TGCAGCGTTGAGGCTACAAGACAGGGGATCAGGCGGCAGTACTTC
CSVEATRQGIRRQYF
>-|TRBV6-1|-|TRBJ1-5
TGTGCCAGCAGGGGGTATAGCAATCAGCCCCAGCATTTT
CASRGYSNQPQHF
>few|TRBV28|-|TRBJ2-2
TGTGCCAGCGACAACGCGAACACCGGGGAGCTGTTTTTT
CASDNANTGELFF
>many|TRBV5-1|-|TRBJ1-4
TGCGCCAGCGGCGTAACTAATGAAAAACTGTTTTTT
CASGVTNEKLFF
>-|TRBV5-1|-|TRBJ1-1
TGCGCCAGCAGCTTCGGCGGTTATGAAGCTTTCTTT
CASSFGGYEAFF
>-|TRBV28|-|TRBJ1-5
TGTGCCAGCAGCACGGACGTGTATCAGCCCCAGCATTTT
CASSTDVYQPQHF
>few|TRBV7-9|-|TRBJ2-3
TGTGCCAGCAGCCCCGGGGAGGTCCGCACAGATACGCAGTATTTT
CASSPGEVRTDTQYF
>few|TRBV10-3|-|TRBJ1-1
TGTGCCATCAGTCGTCGGGATTTCTCTGAAGCTTTCTTT
CAISRRDFSEAFF
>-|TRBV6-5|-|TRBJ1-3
TGTGCCAGCAGTTATGGGGTTGGAAACACCATATATTTT
CASSYGVGNTIYF
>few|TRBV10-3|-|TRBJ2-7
TGTGCCATCAGTGAGAGGGAAAACTTCATGTACGAGCAGTACTTC
CAISERENFMYEQYF
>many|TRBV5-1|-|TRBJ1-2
TGCGCCAGCAGCCTCCCGGGGCAGGGGAACTATGGCTACACCTTC
CASSLPGQGNYGYTF
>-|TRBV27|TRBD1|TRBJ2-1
TGTGCCAGCAGTCTTGCTCCGGGACAGGGGGTCCACAATGAGCAGTTCTTC
CASSLAPGQGVHNEQFF
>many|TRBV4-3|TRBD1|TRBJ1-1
TGCGCCAGCAGCCAAGATCCAGGGGGGAGTACTGAAGCTTTCTTT
CASSQDPGGSTEAFF
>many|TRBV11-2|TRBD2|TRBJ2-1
TGTGCCAGCAGCTTAAACCCTTTGCCCCTACTAGCGGTAGAATACAATGAGCAGTTCTTC
CASSLNPLPLLAVEYNEQFF
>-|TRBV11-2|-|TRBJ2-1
TGTGCCAGCAGCTCCCCCCCAACGCGGGTGAATGAGCAGTTCTTC
CASSSPPTRVNEQFF
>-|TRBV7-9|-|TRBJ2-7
TGTGCCAGCGGGGCTTACGAGCAGTACTTC
CASGAYEQYF
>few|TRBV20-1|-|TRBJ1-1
TGCAGTGCTAGAGCTTGGACAGCTAACACTGAAGCTTTCTTT
CSARAWTANTEAFF
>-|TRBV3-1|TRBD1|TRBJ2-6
TGTGCCAGCAGCCAAGAAGCGCGGACAGGGGCGGGGGCCAACGTCCTGACTTTC
CASSQEARTGAGANVLTF
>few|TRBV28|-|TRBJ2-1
TGTGCCAGCAGTTTTCCTCTAGGAAATGAGCAGTTCTTC
CASSFPLGNEQFF
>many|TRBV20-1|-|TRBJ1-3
TGCAGTGCTAGTCGTCAGGCGGGAAACACCATATATTTT
CSASRQAGNTIYF
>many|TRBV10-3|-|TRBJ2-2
TGTGCCATCAGTGAGTCGGACGGGAACACCGGGGAGCTGTTTTTT
CAISESDGNTGELFF
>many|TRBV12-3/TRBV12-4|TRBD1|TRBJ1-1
TGTGCCAGCACCTTGGGACAGGAGAACACTGAAGCTTTCTTT
CASTLGQENTEAFF
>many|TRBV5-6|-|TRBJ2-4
TGTGCCAGCAGCTTAGGAGGGTACATTCAGTACTTC
CASSLGGYIQYF
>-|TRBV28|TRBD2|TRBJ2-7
TGTGCCAGCAGTTCAAATCGGCCTAGCGGGTTCTACGAGCAGTACTTC
CASSSNRPSGFYEQYF
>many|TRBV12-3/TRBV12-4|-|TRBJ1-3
TGTGCCAGCAGTTTATACTTAACAGGGCATTCTGGAAACACCATATATTTT
CASSLYLTGHSGNTIYF
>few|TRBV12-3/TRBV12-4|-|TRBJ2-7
TGTGCCAGCAGGGCCCCTGGTTACTACGAGCAGTACTTC
CASRAPGYYEQYF
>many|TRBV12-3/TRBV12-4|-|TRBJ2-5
TGTGCCAGCAGTTTTGCGGACAACCAAGAGACCCAGTACTTC
CASSFADNQETQYF
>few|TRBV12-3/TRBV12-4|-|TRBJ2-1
TGTGCCAGCAGTTTGGGCAGGGCGTGGGATGAGCAGTTCTTC
CASSLGRAWDEQFF
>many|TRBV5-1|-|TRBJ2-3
TGCGCCAGCAGCCCAAGACAGGCCCCGAGTGATACGCAGTATTTT
CASSPRQAPSDTQYF
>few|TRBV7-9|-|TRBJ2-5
TGTGCCAGCAGCCCGAGGGGGGATCTCGTGCAAGAGACCCAGTACTTC
CASSPRGDLVQETQYF
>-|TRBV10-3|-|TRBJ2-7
TGTGCCATCAGCCCCGGGCCCGGCTCCTGGGACTACGAGCAGTACTTC
CAISPGPGSWDYEQYF
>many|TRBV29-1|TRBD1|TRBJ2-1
TGCAGCGGGAAGACAGGGGAGAGATTTGAGCAGTTCTTC
CSGKTGERFEQFF
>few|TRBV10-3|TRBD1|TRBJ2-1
TGTGCCATCAGTGAGTCGCCGGACAGGGGGCCCAATGAGCAGTTCTTC
CAISESPDRGPNEQFF
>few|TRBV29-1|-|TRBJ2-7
TGCAGCGTTGAATGGGCCTACGAGCAGTACTTC
CSVEWAYEQYF
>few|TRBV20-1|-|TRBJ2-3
TGCAGTGCTAGAGGGATACAGGTCCCAGAGGGGGGAGATACGCAGTATTTT
CSARGIQVPEGGDTQYF
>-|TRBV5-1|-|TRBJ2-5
TGCGCCAGCAGCTTGGGTTTATGGGGGCGGCAAGAGACCCAGTACTTC
CASSLGLWGRQETQYF
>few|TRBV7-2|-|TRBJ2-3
TGTGCCAGCAGCTTCTATTCTTCGGGACCCGCTACGCAGTATTTT
CASSFYSSGPATQYF
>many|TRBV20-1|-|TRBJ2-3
TGCAGTGCTAGTACAGCCGCACCGGGGTATTTT
CSASTAAPGYF
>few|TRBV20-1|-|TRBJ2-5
TGCAGTGCTAGAGATCCGGGAACGGGGACCCAGTACTTC
CSARDPGTGTQYF
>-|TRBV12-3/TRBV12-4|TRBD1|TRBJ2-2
TGTGCCAGCAGCAACAGGGGATGGGCCACCTGGGAGCTGTTTTTT
CASSNRGWATWELFF